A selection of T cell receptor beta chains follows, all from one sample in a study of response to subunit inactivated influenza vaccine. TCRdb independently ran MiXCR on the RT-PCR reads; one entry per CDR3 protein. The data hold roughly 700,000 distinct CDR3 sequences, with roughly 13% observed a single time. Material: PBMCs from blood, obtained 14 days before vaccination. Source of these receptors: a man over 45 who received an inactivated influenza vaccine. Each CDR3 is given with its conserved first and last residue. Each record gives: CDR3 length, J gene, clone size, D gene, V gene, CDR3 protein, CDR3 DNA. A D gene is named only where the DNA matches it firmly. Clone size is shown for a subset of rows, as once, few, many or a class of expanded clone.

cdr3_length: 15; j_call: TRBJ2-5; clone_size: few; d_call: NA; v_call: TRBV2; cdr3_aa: CASSGRRAVGSAQYF; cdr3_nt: TGTGCCAGCAGCGGCCGACGGGCTGTAGGATCAGCCCAGTACTTC
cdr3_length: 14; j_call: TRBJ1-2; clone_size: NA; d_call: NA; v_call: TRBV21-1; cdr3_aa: CASSKIPGASGYTF; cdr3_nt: TGTGCCAGCAGCAAAATACCGGGGGCAAGTGGCTACACCTTC
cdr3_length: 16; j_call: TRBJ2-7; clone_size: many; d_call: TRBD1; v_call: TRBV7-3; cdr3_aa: CASSLNYGTGAQEQYF; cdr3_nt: TGTGCCAGCAGCTTAAATTATGGGACAGGGGCCCAGGAGCAGTACTTC
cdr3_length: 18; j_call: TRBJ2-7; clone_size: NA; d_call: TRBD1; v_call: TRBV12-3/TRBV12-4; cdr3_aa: CASSLGKGDRGSSYEQYF; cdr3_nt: TGTGCCAGCAGTTTAGGCAAGGGGGACAGGGGTTCCTCCTACGAGCAGTACTTC
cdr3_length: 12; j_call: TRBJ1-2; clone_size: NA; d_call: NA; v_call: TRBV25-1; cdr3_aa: CASSHEGFGYTF; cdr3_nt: TGTGCCAGCAGCCATGAGGGTTTCGGCTACACCTTC
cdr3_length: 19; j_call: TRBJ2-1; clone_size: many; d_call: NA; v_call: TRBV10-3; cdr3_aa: CAISESVRPGASSYNEQFF; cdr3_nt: TGTGCCATCAGTGAGTCGGTGCGTCCAGGGGCGAGCTCCTACAATGAGCAGTTCTTC
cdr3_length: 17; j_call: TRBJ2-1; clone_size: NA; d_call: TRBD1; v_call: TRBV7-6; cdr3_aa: CASSLVVGQGWYNEQFF; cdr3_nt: TGTGCCAGCAGCTTAGTGGTAGGACAGGGATGGTACAATGAGCAGTTCTTC
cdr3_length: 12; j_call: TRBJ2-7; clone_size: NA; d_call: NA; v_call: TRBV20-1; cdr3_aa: CSARTRSGEQYF; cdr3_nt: TGCAGTGCTAGAACCCGGTCGGGGGAGCAGTACTTC
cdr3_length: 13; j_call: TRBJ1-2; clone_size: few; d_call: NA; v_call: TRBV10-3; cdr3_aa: CAIGRPLDYGYTF; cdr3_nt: TGTGCCATCGGGAGACCGCTCGACTATGGCTACACCTTC
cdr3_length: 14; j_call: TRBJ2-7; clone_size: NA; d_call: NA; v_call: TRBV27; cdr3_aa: CASSFRRTSYEQYF; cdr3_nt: TGTGCCAGCAGTTTTAGACGGACCTCCTACGAGCAGTACTTC